Presented here are 8 T cell receptor beta chains from one specimen sequenced in a study of T cells in Graves' hyperthyroidism and ophthalmopathy. TCR beta CDR3 sequences were amplified from RNA transcripts. Using the HTBI primer set, a first-round RT-PCR was run on the TCR CDR3. A single record per CDR3 protein comes from TCRdb applying MiXCR to the multiplex PCR reads. The data contain 500,000 to 800,000 distinct CDR3 sequences, roughly 46% of them singletons. Source material: peripheral blood or thyroid tissue (not recorded which). The source of these receptors is an adult man with Graves' disease, either hyperthyroidism or ophthalmopathy (not recorded which).

This chain connects TRBV25-1 to TRBJ1-5; 10 nucleotides match TRBD1. Germline V lookup: CDR1 MGHDK, CDR2 SYGVNS. Trimming cost V 3 bases and J 6 bases; bases outside gene matches: 8. The CDR3 runs to 16 residues. The CDR3 coding sequence is TGTGCCAGCAGTGAGGGACAGGGGTATAGCGGTCAGCCCCAGCATTTT. Amino acids: CASSEGQGYSGQPQHF.

This clonotype was seen a few times. The V and J genes are TRBV7-3 and TRBJ2-2; 11 bases align to TRBD2. V lost 1 base and J lost 3; bases outside the gene matches: 10. There are 19 residues in the CDR3. Germline values: CDR1 SGHTA, CDR2 FQGTGA. The CDR3 loop is CASSLRLLAGGRDTGELFF. CDR3 bases: TGTGCCAGCAGCTTAAGGCTGCTAGCGGGGGGTCGCGACACCGGGGAGCTGTTTTTT.

The genes are TRBV2 and TRBJ1-2; 7 bases line up with TRBD1. V dropped 4 bases and J dropped 6; count of bases not matched to a gene: 11. Germline CDR1 reads SNHLY; CDR2 reads FYNNEI. The CDR3 loop spans 15 amino acids. CDR3 in DNA: TGTGCCAGCAGTGTTGGGACAGCGCAAAGTCATGGCTACACCTTC. Protein sequence: CASSVGTAQSHGYTF.

This clonotype was observed a handful of times. CDR3 amino acids: CASRGTGRSSTGYTF. Written as DNA, the CDR3 is TGTGCCAGTAGGGGGACAGGGCGTTCCTCGACTGGCTACACCTTC. V gene TRBV19 combines with J gene TRBJ1-2; 9 positions agree with TRBD1. CDR3 length: 15 residues. The germline gives CDR1 LNHDA, CDR2 SQIVND (reference sequence). V lost 6 bases and J lost 7; bases outside the gene matches: 12.

About this clonotype: A single base separates this from a much larger clone, so it may be a read error. The chain recombines TRBV2 with TRBJ2-5, with TRBD2 identical over 10 bases. V dropped 7 bases and J dropped 5; count of bases not matched to a gene: 16. This CDR3 comprises 17 residues. Germline CDR1 reads SNHLY; CDR2 reads FYNNEI. CDR3 coding DNA: TGTGCCAGCAATGGGTCCCTGCTAGCGGGGGAAGACGAGACCCAGTACTTC. Its translation: CASNGSLLAGEDETQYF.

This clonotype was recorded at least ten times. The chain joins TRBV24-1 to TRBJ2-5; the match to TRBD1 covers 10 bases. This CDR3 has 16 residues. The germline V gene encodes CDR1 KGHDR and CDR2 SFDVKD. V lost 3 bases to trimming and J lost 4 bases; unmatched junction nucleotides: 7. CDR3 loop: CATSDPTGGAGETQYF. DNA of the CDR3: TGTGCCACCAGTGATCCGACAGGGGGCGCGGGAGAGACCCAGTACTTC.

This clonotype was counted between two and nine times. The rearrangement links TRBV6-1 to TRBJ1-2; D is possibly TRBD1 (6 bases). The CDR3 has 14 amino acids. CDR1 and CDR2 from the germline V gene are MNHNS and SASEGT. Trimming cost V 6 bases and J 7 bases, with 18 bases left between them. Here the CDR3 reads CASRIGGQKSGYTF. CDR3 bases: TGTGCCAGCAGGATCGGGGGGCAGAAAAGTGGCTACACCTTC.

This clonotype was seen many times. The chain carries TRBV7-9 and TRBJ1-2; TRBD1 might be the D (5 bases). V gave up 3 bases and J gave up 4 bases, with 9 bases separating them. The CDR3 is made up of 13 amino acids. Looked up from germline, CDR1 is SEHNR and CDR2 is FQNEAQ (reference sequence). The CDR3 coding sequence is TGTGCCAGCAGCTTTGAGGGGCTCTATGGCTACACCTTC. Its protein product is CASSFEGLYGYTF.